This entry lists 13 T cell receptor beta chains sequenced from one sample in a study of human T cells and chemical hapten exposure. Time point denoted: patch test 2, 6 weeks after DPC sensitization. As to treatment: therapeutic diphenylcyclopropenone sensitization with weekly scalp DPC. TCRdb re-derived calls from the RACE reads in MiXCR, one entry per CDR3 protein. Of about 80,000 distinct CDR3 sequences detected, roughly 10% appear once; the ten largest clones hold over 2%. The specimen was whole blood, collected in connection with sensitization to the hapten diphenylcyclopropenone (DPC). These receptors were taken from a woman aged 25 to 39 with alopecia areata. Some clones in this sample may be carry-over from other donors' samples.

This clonotype showed up many times. The genes are TRBV28 and TRBJ2-1, with 7 bases fitting TRBD1. The CDR3 totals 15 residues. Germline V gene lookup returns CDR1 MDHEN and CDR2 SYDVKM. V was pared by 6 bases and J by 6 bases, with 11 bases of the junction left unmatched. In nucleotides, the CDR3 is TGTGCCAGCAGATACGACAGGGTATCCATCAATGAGCAGTTCTTC. This sequence encodes CASRYDRVSINEQFF.

A note on this clonotype: A much larger clone differs by one base, so this may be a read error. The DNA of the CDR3 is TGTGCCGGCCAAATAGGGGATGAAGCTTTCTTT. It is translated as CAGQIGDEAFF. The rearrangement links TRBV18 to TRBJ1-1, with a weak D call TRBD1 (5 bases). Deletions cut 11 bases from V and 7 bases from J, with 14 bases between. Germline CDR1 KGHSH, CDR2 LQKENI. CDR3 size: 11 residues.

The chain is built from TRBV11-2 and TRBJ2-1; 8 bases line up with TRBD2. CDR3 length equals 16 residues. After removal of 5 bases from V and 3 bases from J, the junction contained 9 bases not matched to a gene. Germline V gene sequence: CDR1 SGHAT, CDR2 FQNNGV. The CDR3 here is CASSRPPGLGYNEQFF. CDR3 DNA sequence: TGTGCCAGCAGCCGACCTCCGGGACTAGGCTACAATGAGCAGTTCTTC.

This clonotype showed up many times. The chain combines TRBV3-1 with TRBJ2-1; D is possibly TRBD2 (5 bases). Deletions cut 4 bases from V and 2 bases from J, with 18 bases between. CDR3 length: 17 residues. Germline-derived CDR1 and CDR2 are LGHDT and YNNKEL (reference sequence). The CDR3 protein is CASSPKVLAGPYNEQFF. As DNA, the CDR3 is TGTGCCAGCAGCCCTAAAGTTTTGGCGGGTCCCTACAATGAGCAGTTCTTC.

In this sample, this clonotype turned up many times. The chain links TRBV11-2 to TRBJ1-1, with D hard to call. V shed 1 base and J shed 1 base, with 10 bases lying between them. Looked up from germline, CDR1 is SGHAT and CDR2 is FQNNGV. The CDR3 has 15 residues. CDR3 sequence: CASSLGAGRNTEAFF. CDR3 DNA: TGTGCCAGCAGCTTAGGCGCCGGAAGGAACACTGAAGCTTTCTTT. Filled out from reference TRBV11-2 and TRBJ1-1, the complete variable domain reads EAGVAQSPRYKIIEKRQSVAFWCNPISGHATLYWYQQILGQGPKLLIQFQNNGVVDDSQLPKDRFSAERLKGVDSTLKIQPAKLEDSAVYLCASSLGAGRNTEAFFGQGTRLTVV.

The chain recombines TRBV5-1 with TRBJ2-1, with 8 bases that match TRBD1. V was pared by 4 bases and J by 0 bases, with 6 bases of the junction left unmatched. CDR3 size: 16 residues. The germline V gene has CDR1 SGHRS and CDR2 YFSETQ. In DNA, the CDR3 is TGCGCCAGCAGCCCTGGACAGGGAATCTCCTACAATGAGCAGTTCTTC. The encoded protein is CASSPGQGISYNEQFF.

The genes are TRBV28 and TRBJ2-7; the D gene is possibly TRBD1 (6 bases). V was pared by 1 base and J by 4 bases, with 11 bases between. Germline V gene lookup returns CDR1 MDHEN and CDR2 SYDVKM. The CDR3 spans 14 residues. The CDR3 region is CASSLLGGGYEQYF. The CDR3 DNA reads TGTGCCAGCAGTTTATTAGGGGGTGGTTACGAGCAGTACTTC.

This clonotype was observed at least ten times. The gene calls are TRBV27 and TRBJ1-6; TRBD1 is a possible D gene (5 bases). V was pared by 3 bases and J by 14 bases, with 14 bases between. This CDR3 spans 13 amino acids. Germline V lookup: CDR1 MNHEY, CDR2 SMNVEV (reference sequence). The chain's CDR3 is CASSLSLPGALHF. The CDR3 coding sequence is TGTGCCAGCAGTTTGTCTCTCCCGGGGGCCCTCCACTTT.

This clonotype was detected many times. The chain is built from TRBV9 and TRBJ2-6, with D possibly being TRBD2 (5 bases). Germline V gene data show CDR1 as SGDLS and CDR2 as YYNGEE. Trimming took 1 base from V and 1 from J, leaving 15 bases between them. This CDR3 spans 18 amino acids. The CDR3 DNA follows: TGTGCCAGCAGCGTACGCAGTGAGGGTATATCTGGGGCCAACGTCCTGACTTTC. Protein: CASSVRSEGISGANVLTF.

This clonotype was counted many times. The chain has TRBV5-1 and TRBJ2-1; 8 bases fit TRBD2. Germline trimming cut 4 bases from V and 3 bases from J; bases unmatched to any gene: 12. This CDR3 is 17 amino acids long. CDR1 SGHRS and CDR2 YFSETQ come from the germline V gene. CDR3 loop: CASSLRAGDNLYNEQFF. As DNA, the CDR3 is TGCGCCAGCAGCCTACGAGCGGGAGATAACCTCTACAATGAGCAGTTCTTC.

This clonotype was picked up many times. The chain couples TRBV18 to TRBJ2-5; D not resolved. V lost 1 base, J lost 1 base, and 10 bases lay in between. CDR1 and CDR2 from the germline V gene are KGHSH and LQKENI. The CDR3 length is 15 residues. CDR3 sequence: CASSPRVATQETQYF. The DNA for the CDR3 is TGTGCCAGCTCACCACGGGTGGCAACCCAAGAGACCCAGTACTTC.

The chain employs TRBV5-1 and TRBJ2-7; no clear D gene. Germline V gives CDR1 SGHRS, CDR2 YFSETQ. V lost 0 bases and J 3 bases, leaving 13 bases between the germline ends. The CDR3 sequence is 15 residues long. This chain's CDR3 is CASSLDGTYVYEQYF. The CDR3, as DNA: TGCGCCAGCAGCTTGGACGGAACCTACGTCTACGAGCAGTACTTC.

This clonotype appeared many times. The V and J genes are TRBV3-1 and TRBJ1-6, with D possibly matching TRBD1 (6 bases). Trimming took off 0 bases at V and 5 bases at J, with 8 bases between the two ends. The germline V gene has CDR1 LGHDT and CDR2 YNNKEL (reference sequence). The CDR3 totals 15 residues. CDR3 loop: CASSQEDRDNSPLHF. The DNA of the CDR3 is TGTGCCAGCAGCCAAGAGGACAGAGATAATTCACCCCTCCACTTT.